This record covers a single T cell receptor (beta chain). Its antigen is as yet unknown. The record originates from a study of response to subunit inactivated influenza vaccine. Via MiXCR, TCRdb re-called the RT-PCR reads, giving one row per CDR3 protein. The sample gives roughly 700,000 distinct CDR3 sequences, approximately 15% of which show up once; around 7% is in the top ten. General study results and limits: That few new T cells are recruited by each seasonal influenza vaccination was the authors' suggestion.

The origin of this receptor is a man aged 45-60 years who received an inactivated influenza vaccine. Specimen: PBMCs from blood, collected 14 to 15 days before vaccination.

This CDR3 is CASSQLGTRNEKLFF. For the CDR3, the DNA is TGCGCCAGCAGCCAACTCGGGACGAGGAATGAAAAACTGTTTTTT. This chain connects TRBV4-1 to TRBJ1-4; weak D call: TRBD1 (5 bases). Germline lookup yields CDR1 MGHRA and CDR2 YSYEKL. The CDR3 extends over 15 amino acids. V was clipped by 2 bases and J by 5 bases, with 12 bases between them.